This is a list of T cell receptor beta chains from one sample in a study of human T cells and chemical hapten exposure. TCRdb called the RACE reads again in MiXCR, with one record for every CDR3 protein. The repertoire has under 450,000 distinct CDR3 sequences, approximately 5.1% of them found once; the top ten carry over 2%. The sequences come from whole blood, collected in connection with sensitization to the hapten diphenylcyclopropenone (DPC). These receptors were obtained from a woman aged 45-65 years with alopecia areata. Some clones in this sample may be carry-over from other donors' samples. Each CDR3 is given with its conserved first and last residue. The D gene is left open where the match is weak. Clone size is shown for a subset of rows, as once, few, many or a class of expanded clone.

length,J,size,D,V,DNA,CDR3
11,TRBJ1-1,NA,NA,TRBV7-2,TGTGCCAGCATTAGGAGCCGGGAAGCTTTCTTT,CASIRSREAFF
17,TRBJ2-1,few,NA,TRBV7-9,TGTGCCAGCAGCTTAGGAGGGCTCGGGGCCCCATACAATGAGCAGTTCTTC,CASSLGGLGAPYNEQFF
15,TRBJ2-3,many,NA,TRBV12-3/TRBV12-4,TGTGCCAGCAGTACATCTTTCGGACTGGCAGATACGCAGTATTTT,CASSTSFGLADTQYF
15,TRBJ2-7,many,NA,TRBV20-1,TGCAGTGCTAGAGTGGGGCAGTCTAGCTCCTACGAGCAGTACTTC,CSARVGQSSSYEQYF
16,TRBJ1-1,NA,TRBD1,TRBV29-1,TGCAGCGTTGAAGGAGGGGGCGATGGGGTGAACACTGAAGCTTTCTTT,CSVEGGGDGVNTEAFF
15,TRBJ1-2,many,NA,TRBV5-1,TGCGCCAGCAGTCCAAGGGGGGTAGATGACTATGGCTACACCTTC,CASSPRGVDDYGYTF
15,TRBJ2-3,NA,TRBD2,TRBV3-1,TGTGCCAGCAGCCAGACTAGCGGGAGTCCAGATACGCAGTATTTT,CASSQTSGSPDTQYF
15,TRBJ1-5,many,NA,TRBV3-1,TGTGCCAGCAGCCAAGATCGAGCCGGGAATCAGCCCCAGCATTTT,CASSQDRAGNQPQHF
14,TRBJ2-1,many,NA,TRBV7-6,TGTGCCAGCAGCTTAGGTCTAGCCTACAATGAGCAGTTCTTC,CASSLGLAYNEQFF
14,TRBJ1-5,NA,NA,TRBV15,TGTGCCACCAGCATCCAGGGTAGCAATCAGCCCCAGCATTTT,CATSIQGSNQPQHF
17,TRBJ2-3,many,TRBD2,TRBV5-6,TGTGCCAGCAGCTTGCTAGCGGGGGCTGCGCCGACAGATACGCAGTATTTT,CASSLLAGAAPTDTQYF
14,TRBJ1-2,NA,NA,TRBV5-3,TGTGCCAGAACTGGGAGTGGGATTAACTATGGCTACACCTTC,CARTGSGINYGYTF
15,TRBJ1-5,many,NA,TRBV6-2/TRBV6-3,TGTGCCAGCAGGGATAGGCAGCCACTCAATCAGCCCCAGCATTTT,CASRDRQPLNQPQHF
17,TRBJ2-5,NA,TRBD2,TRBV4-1,TGCGCCAGCAGCCAAGATGTCGGACTAGGATCCTTGGGGACCCAGTACTTC,CASSQDVGLGSLGTQYF
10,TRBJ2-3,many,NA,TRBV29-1,TGCAGCGCCCTTCTGGATACGCAGTATTTT,CSALLDTQYF
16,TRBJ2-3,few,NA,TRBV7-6,TGTGCCAGCAGCTTAGGATTAGGGCGGTTGGCAGATACGCAGTATTTT,CASSLGLGRLADTQYF
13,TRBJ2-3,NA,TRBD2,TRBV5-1,TGCGCCAGCAGCACCCAACAGCGGGGGGCCACCATGTTT,CASSTQQRGATMF
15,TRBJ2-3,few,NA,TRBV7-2,TGTGCCAGCAGCTTAGGGCTGGTGGGCACAGATACGCAGTATTTT,CASSLGLVGTDTQYF
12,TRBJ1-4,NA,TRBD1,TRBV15,TGTGCCACCAGCGGACAGGGGGAAAAACTGTTTTTT,CATSGQGEKLFF
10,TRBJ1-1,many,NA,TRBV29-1,TGCGCAGGGATGAACACTGAAGCTTTCTTT,CAGMNTEAFF
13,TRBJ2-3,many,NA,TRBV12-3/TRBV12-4,TGTGCCAGCAGCCGCTGGATTGGAGATACGCAGTATTTT,CASSRWIGDTQYF
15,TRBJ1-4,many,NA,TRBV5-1,TGCGCCAGCAGCTTGGGGGCAGGGACTAATGAAAAACTGTTTTTT,CASSLGAGTNEKLFF
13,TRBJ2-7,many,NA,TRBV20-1,TGCAGTGCTAGAGAGGGGGCAGCCTACGAGCAGTACTTC,CSAREGAAYEQYF
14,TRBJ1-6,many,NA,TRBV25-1,TGTGCCAGCAGTGAATATGGGTCCCATTCACCCCTCCACTTT,CASSEYGSHSPLHF
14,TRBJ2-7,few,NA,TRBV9,TGTGCCAGCAGCGTAGAAGTCGGGGCAAGCGAGCAGTACTTC,CASSVEVGASEQYF
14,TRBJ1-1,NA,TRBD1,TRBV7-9,TGTGCCAGCAGGATACAGGGGGAAGGCACTGAAGCTTTCTTT,CASRIQGEGTEAFF
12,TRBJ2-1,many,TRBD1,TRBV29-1,TGCAGCGTTGAAGATGACACAGGGGGGCAGTTCTTC,CSVEDDTGGQFF
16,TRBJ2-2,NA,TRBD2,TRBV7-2,TGTGCCAGCAGCTCTTCTAGCGGGAGGCCGTCCGGGGAGCTGTTTTTT,CASSSSSGRPSGELFF